This TCR beta chain appears in the sequencing data of a study of blood T cell repertoires in COVID-19. TCRdb keeps only in-frame clones here, not all; method: immunoSEQ multiplex PCR. The table includes a few hundred thousand clones, roughly nine tenths detected once. Trimming pared 6 bases from V and 2 bases from J, leaving 16 bases between. This CDR3 is built from 15 residues. Per germline, CDR1 MNHNY and CDR2 SVGAGI (reference sequence). The V call is TRBV6-6, the J call TRBJ2-5; D is unresolved. The sample was PBMCs or T cells enriched from blood (not recorded which). This receptor was taken from a man between 18 and 35 years old who had recovered from COVID-19. The CDR3, as DNA: TGTGCCAGCAGCCCCTCCCAACGGCGGCAAGAGACCCAGTACTTC. It codes for CASSPSQRRQETQYF.